This is a list of T cell receptor beta chains from one sample in a study of human T cells and chemical hapten exposure. Using its own MiXCR run on the RACE reads, TCRdb lists one record per CDR3 protein. The table lists about 250,000 distinct CDR3 sequences, around 7% of them singletons, with about 1.1% in the top ten. Sequencing used whole blood, obtained in connection with sensitization to the hapten diphenylcyclopropenone (DPC). The origin of the receptors is a man in his late teens or twenties with alopecia areata. Some clones in this sample may be carry-over from other donors' samples. The CDR3 runs from the conserved cysteine through the conserved F or W. Fields, in order: D gene, V gene, clone size, J gene, CDR3 protein, CDR3 DNA. A D gene is named only where the DNA matches it firmly. Part of the rows lack a size; the others show once, few, many or a class for expanded clones.

.,TRBV6-2/TRBV6-3,few,TRBJ2-7,CASGGLSYEQYF,TGTGCCAGCGGGGGACTTTCCTACGAGCAGTACTTC
.,TRBV7-9,many,TRBJ2-3,CASSLARPSTDTQYF,TGTGCCAGCAGCTTAGCCAGGCCGAGCACAGATACGCAGTATTTT
.,TRBV28,many,TRBJ1-5,CASSLAGINQPQHF,TGTGCCAGCAGTTTGGCAGGGATTAATCAGCCCCAGCATTTT
.,TRBV5-1,few,TRBJ1-5,CASSLEGLNSNQPQHF,TGCGCCAGCAGCTTGGAGGGGTTGAATAGCAATCAGCCCCAGCATTTT
.,TRBV7-2,.,TRBJ2-3,CASSAFDTQYF,TGTGCCAGCAGCGCGTTCGATACGCAGTATTTT
.,TRBV5-1,.,TRBJ2-1,CASSMDSYNEQFF,TGCGCCAGCAGCATGGACAGCTACAATGAGCAGTTCTTC
.,TRBV4-3,few,TRBJ1-1,CASSQGARTSHTEAFF,TGCGCCAGCAGCCAAGGGGCCCGGACAAGCCACACTGAAGCTTTCTTT
TRBD1,TRBV5-1,.,TRBJ2-5,CASSQSLDRYQETQYF,TGCGCCAGCTCCCAAAGCCTGGACAGGTACCAAGAGACCCAGTACTTC
TRBD1,TRBV5-1,.,TRBJ2-7,CASSLTGANYEQYF,TGCGCCAGCAGCTTGACAGGGGCAAACTACGAGCAGTACTTC
.,TRBV27,few,TRBJ1-6,CASSTEGTYNSPLHF,TGTGCCAGCTCCACCGAGGGAACTTATAATTCACCCCTCCACTTT
.,TRBV7-9,.,TRBJ2-5,CASSRAQGVNQYF,TGTGCCAGCAGCCGGGCTCAAGGGGTGAACCAGTACTTC
.,TRBV5-1,few,TRBJ2-2,CASSLGRFANTGELFF,TGCGCCAGCAGCTTGGGACGATTCGCGAACACCGGGGAGCTGTTTTTT
TRBD1,TRBV12-3/TRBV12-4,few,TRBJ2-5,CASSLRTGHQETQYF,TGTGCCAGCAGTTTACGGACAGGGCATCAAGAGACCCAGTACTTC
TRBD2,TRBV11-2,many,TRBJ2-2,CASSSIRTSGVPGELFF,TGTGCCAGCAGCAGTATCAGGACTAGCGGGGTTCCCGGGGAGCTGTTTTTT
.,TRBV5-1,many,TRBJ2-6,CAVGGSGANVLTF,TGCGCCGTCGGCGGGTCTGGGGCCAACGTCCTGACTTTC
.,TRBV12-3/TRBV12-4,few,TRBJ2-6,CASSFFGAGANVLTF,TGTGCCAGCAGTTTTTTTGGGGCTGGGGCCAACGTCCTGACTTTC
.,TRBV5-1,many,TRBJ2-2,CASSYGGRNTGELFF,TGCGCCAGCAGCTATGGGGGGCGAAACACCGGGGAGCTGTTTTTT
TRBD1,TRBV12-3/TRBV12-4,few,TRBJ2-5,CASRSGTGEGTQYF,TGTGCCAGCAGGTCCGGGACAGGGGAAGGGACCCAGTACTTC
TRBD1,TRBV11-2,few,TRBJ2-4,CASSYRQGADIQYF,TGTGCCAGCAGCTATCGACAGGGGGCAGACATTCAGTACTTC
.,TRBV19,few,TRBJ2-1,CASSIRGAPYNEQFF,TGTGCCAGTAGTATCCGGGGGGCCCCCTACAATGAGCAGTTCTTC
.,TRBV7-9,many,TRBJ1-5,CASSLGQQPQHF,TGTGCCAGCAGCTTAGGACAGCAGCCCCAGCATTTT
TRBD1,TRBV4-3,.,TRBJ2-5,CASSQAFRGYWKTQYF,TGCGCCAGCAGCCAAGCGTTCAGGGGGTATTGGAAGACCCAGTACTTC
.,TRBV21-1,few,TRBJ2-1,CASSAGTSGGRYNEQFF,TGTGCCAGCAGCGCCGGGACTAGCGGGGGGAGATACAATGAGCAGTTCTTC
TRBD1,TRBV28,few,TRBJ2-2,CASSFPGQARVTGELFF,TGTGCCAGCAGTTTCCCCGGACAGGCTAGGGTCACCGGGGAGCTGTTTTTT
.,TRBV12-3/TRBV12-4,.,TRBJ2-4,CASSLRMVGKNIQYF,TGTGCCAGCAGTTTACGAATGGTTGGCAAAAACATTCAGTACTTC
.,TRBV20-1,.,TRBJ1-5,CSAREAGRGNGNQPQHF,TGCAGTGCTAGAGAGGCAGGGCGAGGAAATGGGAATCAGCCCCAGCATTTT
.,TRBV10-3,.,TRBJ1-2,CAISEKGTNYGYTF,TGTGCCATCAGTGAGAAGGGGACCAACTATGGCTACACCTTC
TRBD1,TRBV20-1,few,TRBJ2-1,CSAGPGQGYNEQFF,TGCAGTGCCGGACCGGGACAGGGATACAATGAGCAGTTCTTC
.,TRBV5-4,.,TRBJ2-1,CASSWGAGTRSYNEQFF,TGTGCCAGCAGCTGGGGGGCCGGGACACGCTCCTACAATGAGCAGTTCTTC
TRBD1,TRBV7-9,.,TRBJ1-1,CASSAGGREAFF,TGTGCCAGCAGCGCAGGGGGAAGGGAAGCTTTCTTT
TRBD2,TRBV5-1,few,TRBJ2-1,CASSLEVRASGGTNEQFF,TGCGCCAGCAGCTTGGAGGTGAGGGCTAGCGGGGGCACTAATGAGCAGTTCTTC
.,TRBV7-2,.,TRBJ1-1,CASSLGFWGTEAFF,TGTGCCAGCAGCTTAGGGTTCTGGGGCACTGAAGCTTTCTTT
TRBD1,TRBV11-2,.,TRBJ1-1,CASSLNRGPSISEAFF,TGTGCCAGCAGCTTGAACAGGGGCCCCTCGATTTCAGAAGCTTTCTTT
.,TRBV7-3,.,TRBJ2-3,CASSLNMNTDTQYF,TGTGCCAGCAGCTTAAACATGAACACAGATACGCAGTATTTT
.,TRBV2,many,TRBJ2-7,CASSDRDPKGDEQYF,TGTGCCAGCAGCGATAGGGACCCTAAGGGCGACGAGCAGTACTTC
.,TRBV7-2,many,TRBJ1-3,CASSSQGSGGNTIYF,TGTGCCAGCAGCTCGCAGGGTTCTGGTGGAAACACCATATATTTT
.,TRBV28,.,TRBJ2-1,CASSLNNYNEQFF,TGTGCCAGCAGTTTAAACAATTACAATGAGCAGTTCTTC
TRBD2,TRBV4-3,.,TRBJ2-3,CASSHPSGGRTDTQYF,TGCGCCAGCAGCCACCCTAGCGGGGGGAGAACAGATACGCAGTATTTT
TRBD1,TRBV3-1,few,TRBJ2-5,CASSQGYFRDRVETQYF,TGTGCCAGCAGCCAAGGTTATTTTAGGGACAGGGTCGAGACCCAGTACTTC
.,TRBV20-1,.,TRBJ2-5,CSARAPDSQETQYF,TGCAGTGCTAGAGCCCCCGACAGTCAAGAGACCCAGTACTTC
.,TRBV5-1,many,TRBJ2-7,CASSPEQGSYEQYF,TGCGCCAGCAGCCCCGAACAGGGTTCCTACGAGCAGTACTTC
.,TRBV6-2/TRBV6-3,few,TRBJ1-5,CASSVQIRVRQPQHF,TGTGCCAGCAGTGTCCAAATCAGGGTACGGCAGCCCCAGCATTTT
.,TRBV28,.,TRBJ1-3,CASIGAGSGTIYF,TGTGCCAGCATCGGGGCGGGATCGGGCACCATATATTTT
.,TRBV7-3,.,TRBJ1-2,CASSLGGGFGYTF,TGTGCCAGCAGCCTAGGCGGGGGCTTTGGCTACACCTTC
.,TRBV5-1,many,TRBJ2-5,CASSFMRLRQETQYF,TGCGCCAGCAGCTTTATGAGATTACGGCAAGAGACCCAGTACTTC
.,TRBV12-3/TRBV12-4,many,TRBJ1-1,CASRSTGNTEAFF,TGTGCCAGCAGGTCAACAGGGAACACTGAAGCTTTCTTT